The rows below give T cell receptor beta chains drawn from one sample of a study of blood T cell repertoires in COVID-19. Profiled with immunoSEQ multiplex PCR; TCRdb holds only in-frame clones, not every one. The table includes approximately 240,000 clones, roughly 87% detected once. The specimen was PBMCs or T cells enriched from blood (not recorded which). The receptors stem from a woman aged 30 to 39 with acute COVID-19. CDR3s include the opening cysteine and the closing phenylalanine or tryptophan. The order of the fields is V gene, J gene, D gene, clone size, CDR3 DNA, CDR3 protein. The D gene is left open where the match is weak. Clone size is given for some rows only: seen once, a few or many times, or a class if the clone is expanded.

v_gene: TRBV29-1
j_gene: TRBJ2-7
d_gene: TRBD1
abundance: -
CDR3nt: TGCAGCTTCCAGGGGGACCCCTACGAGCAGTACTTC
CDR3aa: CSFQGDPYEQYF

v_gene: TRBV7-3
j_gene: TRBJ1-1
d_gene: -
abundance: -
CDR3nt: TGTGCCAGTCTTTGCGAGGTTACTGAAGCTTTCTTT
CDR3aa: CASLCEVTEAFF

v_gene: TRBV23-1
j_gene: TRBJ1-5
d_gene: -
abundance: -
CDR3nt: TGCGCCAGCAGTCTCCCCTCCGGGCAGCCCCAGCATTTT
CDR3aa: CASSLPSGQPQHF

v_gene: TRBV3-1/TRBV3-2
j_gene: TRBJ2-1
d_gene: TRBD2
abundance: -
CDR3nt: TGTGCCAGCAGCCAAGCCAGGACTAGCGTCATAACTGGTGAGCAGTTCTTC
CDR3aa: CASSQARTSVITGEQFF

v_gene: TRBV2
j_gene: TRBJ1-4
d_gene: -
abundance: -
CDR3nt: TGTGCCAGCAGGGAGGGTGTTGAAAAACTGTTTTTT
CDR3aa: CASREGVEKLFF

v_gene: TRBV7-9
j_gene: TRBJ2-3
d_gene: TRBD1
abundance: -
CDR3nt: TGTGCCAGCAGCCGGACAGGGGGATCGACAGATACGCAGTATTTT
CDR3aa: CASSRTGGSTDTQYF

v_gene: TRBV28
j_gene: TRBJ1-5
d_gene: TRBD1
abundance: -
CDR3nt: TGTGCCAGCAGAGGGACAGGGCCCAATCAGCCCCAGCATTTT
CDR3aa: CASRGTGPNQPQHF

v_gene: TRBV18
j_gene: TRBJ2-1
d_gene: TRBD1
abundance: -
CDR3nt: TGTGCCAGCTCACTTACCCGGGACAGGCGCAATGAGCAGTTCTTC
CDR3aa: CASSLTRDRRNEQFF

v_gene: TRBV27
j_gene: TRBJ1-6
d_gene: TRBD1
abundance: once
CDR3nt: TGTGCCAGCAGTCTGGGACAGACTAATTCACCCCTCCACTTT
CDR3aa: CASSLGQTNSPLHF

v_gene: TRBV7-8
j_gene: TRBJ1-6
d_gene: TRBD1
abundance: once
CDR3nt: TGTGCCAGCAGCTCGACAGGGGATAATTCACCCCTCCACTTT
CDR3aa: CASSSTGDNSPLHF

v_gene: TRBV11-1
j_gene: TRBJ2-3
d_gene: TRBD1
abundance: -
CDR3nt: TGTGCCAGCAGCTTTTCCCGGACAGGTAGCACAGATACGCAGTATTTT
CDR3aa: CASSFSRTGSTDTQYF

v_gene: TRBV4-3
j_gene: TRBJ1-4
d_gene: TRBD1
abundance: -
CDR3nt: TGCGCCAGCAGCCAAGCGACAGGGGGTGGTGAAAAACTGTTTTTT
CDR3aa: CASSQATGGGEKLFF

v_gene: TRBV9
j_gene: TRBJ2-7
d_gene: -
abundance: -
CDR3nt: TGTGCCAGCGAAAACCGAACTCCCTACGAGCAGTACTTC
CDR3aa: CASENRTPYEQYF

v_gene: TRBV4-2
j_gene: TRBJ1-3
d_gene: -
abundance: -
CDR3nt: TGTGCCAGCAGCCAAGATGGGGCAGGGGACTCTGGAAACACCATATATTTT
CDR3aa: CASSQDGAGDSGNTIYF

v_gene: TRBV5-1
j_gene: TRBJ2-5
d_gene: -
abundance: -
CDR3nt: TGCGCCAGCAGCTTGGGTAGGAGCCGTGTAGAGACCCAGTACTTC
CDR3aa: CASSLGRSRVETQYF

v_gene: TRBV4-3
j_gene: TRBJ1-5
d_gene: -
abundance: -
CDR3nt: TGCGCCAGCAGCCAAGTGGCAGGGGGCAATCAGCCCCAGCATTTT
CDR3aa: CASSQVAGGNQPQHF

v_gene: TRBV2
j_gene: TRBJ2-5
d_gene: -
abundance: -
CDR3nt: TGTGCCAGCAGGGCCAACCAAGAGACCCAGTACTTC
CDR3aa: CASRANQETQYF